A selection of T cell receptor beta chains follows, all from one sample in a study of blood T cells in healthy people across ages. TCRdb reprocessed the 5' RACE reads with MiXCR, giving one entry per CDR3 protein. Among approximately 700,000 distinct CDR3 sequences listed, roughly 30% were seen once. Sequenced: blood. All receptors derive from a woman aged 80 or over in good health. Each CDR3 is given with its conserved first and last residue. D genes are given only for firm matches. Rows give clone size only sometimes, using once, few, many, or a class for an expanded clone.

d_gene	j_gene	v_gene	abundance	CDR3aa	CDR3nt
.	TRBJ2-7	TRBV5-1	many	CASSLSGAAYEQYF	TGCGCCAGCAGCTTGTCGGGGGCGGCCTACGAGCAGTACTTC
TRBD1	TRBJ2-1	TRBV6-2/TRBV6-3	many	CASRGTGNFNEQFF	TGTGCCAGCAGGGGGACAGGGAATTTTAATGAGCAGTTCTTC
.	TRBJ1-1	TRBV10-3	.	CAIKGTENTEAFF	TGTGCCATCAAGGGGACGGAGAACACTGAAGCTTTCTTT
TRBD1	TRBJ2-3	TRBV20-1	many	CSANPRQGFTDTQYF	TGCAGTGCCAACCCTAGACAGGGGTTCACAGATACGCAGTATTTT
.	TRBJ2-7	TRBV20-1	.	CSIHRNYEQYF	TGCAGTATACACAGAAACTACGAGCAGTACTTC
TRBD2	TRBJ2-1	TRBV28	.	CASFTPAGGYNEQFF	TGTGCCAGCTTCACCCCGGCGGGAGGCTACAATGAGCAGTTCTTC
.	TRBJ2-2	TRBV20-1	.	CSASHTNTGELFF	TGCAGTGCTAGCCACACGAACACCGGGGAGCTGTTTTTT
.	TRBJ1-2	TRBV12-3/TRBV12-4	many	CASSLRRGAGGYTF	TGTGCCAGCAGCCTCAGGCGGGGGGCTGGTGGCTACACCTTC
.	TRBJ1-4	TRBV14	.	CASSQGRDGSEKLFF	TGTGCCAGCAGCCAGGGAAGGGACGGATCGGAAAAACTGTTTTTT
.	TRBJ2-7	TRBV6-2/TRBV6-3	.	CASSRGSNEQYF	TGTGCCAGCAGCCGCGGGTCAAACGAGCAGTACTTC
TRBD1	TRBJ2-2	TRBV7-6	few	CASFLGTGDTGELFF	TGTGCCAGCTTTTTGGGGACAGGGGACACCGGGGAGCTGTTTTTT
.	TRBJ1-6	TRBV20-1	many	CSARDTGRGSPLHF	TGCAGTGCTAGAGATACAGGGCGTGGCTCACCCCTCCACTTT
.	TRBJ2-1	TRBV10-3	.	CAIAPGQGTYNEQFF	TGTGCCATCGCACCAGGGCAGGGGACCTACAATGAGCAGTTCTTC
TRBD2	TRBJ2-5	TRBV3-1	.	CASSQDPSGGTLETQYF	TGTGCCAGCAGCCAAGATCCTAGCGGGGGGACTTTGGAGACCCAGTACTTC
.	TRBJ2-7	TRBV30	.	CAWSYNEQYF	TGTGCCTGGAGCTACAATGAGCAGTACTTC
.	TRBJ2-3	TRBV20-1	medium-sized	CSARRVGSTDTQYF	TGCAGTGCCCGTAGAGTGGGAAGCACAGATACGCAGTATTTT
.	TRBJ2-4	TRBV5-1	many	CASSLAAGRKNIQYF	TGCGCCAGCAGCTTGGCGGCGGGGAGGAAAAACATTCAGTACTTC
TRBD2	TRBJ2-5	TRBV29-1	few	CSVLAGGPKTQYF	TGCAGCGTTTTAGCGGGGGGGCCGAAGACCCAGTACTTC
.	TRBJ2-7	TRBV6-5	.	CASSYPFGEQYF	TGTGCCAGCAGTTACCCTTTCGGGGAGCAGTACTTC
.	TRBJ2-7	TRBV21-1	.	CASSLRTGLISYEQYF	TGTGCCAGCAGCCTCCGGACAGGGTTGATCTCCTACGAGCAGTACTTC
.	TRBJ1-6	TRBV6-6	.	CASSYDRGNDSPRHF	TGTGCCAGCAGTTATGATCGGGGGAATGATTCACCCCGCCACTTT
.	TRBJ1-5	TRBV4-2	many	CASSQDTEDQPQHF	TGTGCCAGCAGCCAAGATACAGAGGATCAGCCCCAGCATTTT
TRBD2	TRBJ2-1	TRBV20-1	many	CSARDSGGTSYNEQFF	TGCAGTGCTAGAGATTCGGGAGGGACCTCCTACAATGAGCAGTTCTTC
.	TRBJ2-5	TRBV18	few	CASSPTRGNDWETQYF	TGTGCCAGCTCACCAACCCGGGGTAATGATTGGGAGACCCAGTACTTC
TRBD1	TRBJ2-1	TRBV18	.	CASSPYRGQGNEQFF	TGTGCCAGCTCACCTTACAGGGGGCAGGGAAATGAGCAGTTCTTC